In its sample, the clone carrying this TCR beta chain was seen many times. Antigen unknown. Trimming shortened V by 5 bases and J by 7 bases, and 18 bases separated the two germline ends. This CDR3 comprises 15 residues. Germline lookup yields CDR1 SGHTA and CDR2 FQGNSA. This sample was included in a study of T cell repertoires in cytomegalovirus infection. From the reads, TCRdb called clonotypes with MiXCR, one entry per CDR3 protein. This table has around 490,000 distinct CDR3 sequences, around 27% appearing once. Study-level findings and limits: Summed public TCR beta family frequency identified CMV carriers bearing the relevant HLA.

The sequence came from a human donor in good health (CMV status not recorded). Some clones in this sample may be carry-over from other donors' samples. The chain is built from TRBV7-2 and TRBJ2-1; perhaps TRBD2 as D (6 bases). Sequenced sample: PBMCs. The chain's CDR3 is CASSPGRRVSNEQFF. CDR3 in DNA: TGTGCCAGCAGCCCAGGTCGGAGGGTTTCTAATGAGCAGTTCTTC.